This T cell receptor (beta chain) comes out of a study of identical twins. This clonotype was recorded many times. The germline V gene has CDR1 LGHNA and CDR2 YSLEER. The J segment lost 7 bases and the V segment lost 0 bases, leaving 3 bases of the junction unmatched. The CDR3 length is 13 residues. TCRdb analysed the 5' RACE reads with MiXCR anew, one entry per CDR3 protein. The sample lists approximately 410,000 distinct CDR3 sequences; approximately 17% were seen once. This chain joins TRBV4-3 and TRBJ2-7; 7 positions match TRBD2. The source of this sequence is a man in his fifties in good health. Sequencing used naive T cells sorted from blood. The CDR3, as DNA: TGCGCCAGCAGCCAAGAGGGAGGGGCGGAGCAGTACTTC. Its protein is CASSQEGGAEQYF.